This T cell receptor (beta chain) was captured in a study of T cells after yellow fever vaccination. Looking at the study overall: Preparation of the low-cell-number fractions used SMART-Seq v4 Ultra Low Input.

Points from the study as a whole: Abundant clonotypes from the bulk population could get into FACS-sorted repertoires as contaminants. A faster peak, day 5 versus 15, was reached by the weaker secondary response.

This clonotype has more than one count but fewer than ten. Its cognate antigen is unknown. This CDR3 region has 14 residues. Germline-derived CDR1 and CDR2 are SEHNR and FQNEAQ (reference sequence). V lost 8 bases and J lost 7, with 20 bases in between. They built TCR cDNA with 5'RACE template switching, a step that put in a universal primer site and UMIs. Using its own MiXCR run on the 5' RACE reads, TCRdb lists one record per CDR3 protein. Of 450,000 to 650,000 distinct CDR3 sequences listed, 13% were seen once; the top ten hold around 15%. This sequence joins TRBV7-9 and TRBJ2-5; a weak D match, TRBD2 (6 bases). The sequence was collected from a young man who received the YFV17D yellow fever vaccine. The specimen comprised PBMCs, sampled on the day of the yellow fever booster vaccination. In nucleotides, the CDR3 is TGTGCCAGCGAGGACCGCGGGGCTAGGGGGACCCAGTACTTC. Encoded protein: CASEDRGARGTQYF.